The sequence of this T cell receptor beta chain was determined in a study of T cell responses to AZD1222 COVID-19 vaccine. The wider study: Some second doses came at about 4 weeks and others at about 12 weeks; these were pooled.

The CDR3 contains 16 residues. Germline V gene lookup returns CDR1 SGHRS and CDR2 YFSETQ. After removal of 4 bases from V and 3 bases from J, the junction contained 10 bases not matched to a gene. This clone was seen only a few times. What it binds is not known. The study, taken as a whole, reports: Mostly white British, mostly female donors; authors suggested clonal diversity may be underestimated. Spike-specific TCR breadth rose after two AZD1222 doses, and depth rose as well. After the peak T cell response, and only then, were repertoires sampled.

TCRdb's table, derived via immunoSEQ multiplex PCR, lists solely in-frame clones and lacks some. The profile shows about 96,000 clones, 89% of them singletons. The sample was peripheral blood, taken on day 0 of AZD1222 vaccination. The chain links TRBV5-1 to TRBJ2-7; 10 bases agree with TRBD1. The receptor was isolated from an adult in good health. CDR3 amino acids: CASSLAPRDRGYEQYF. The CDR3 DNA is TGCGCCAGCAGCCTGGCCCCCCGGGACAGGGGCTACGAGCAGTACTTC.